This passage covers 15 T cell receptor beta chains from one sample sequenced in a study of blood T cell repertoires in COVID-19 (dated by TCRdb to about 2020). The library came from the immunoSEQ multiplex PCR assay. The source is immuneACCESS, and TCRdb retained only in-frame sequences with V and J called. Part of the clones is not carried over; for the studies checked, unresolved V genes explain less than half of this, and the remainder is unexplained. This sample holds 470,000 or so clones; 80% to 90% were observed only once. The top ten clonotypes cover 3.2% of the sample. The specimen sequenced was peripheral blood. Receptors originate from a human donor in a cohort sampled during active COVID-19.

CDR3 sequence reads: CASSLALVTNEQYF. The CDR3 DNA reads TGTGCCAGCAGCTTAGCACTAGTTACGAACGAGCAGTACTTC. The chain links TRBV7-2 to TRBJ2-7; a possible D gene is TRBD2 (5 bases). This CDR3 spans 14 amino acids. V was pared by 0 bases and J by 5 bases, with 11 bases between. Germline values: CDR1 SGHTA, CDR2 FQGNSA. The full variable domain, with the rest looked up from reference TRBV7-2 and TRBJ2-7, is GAGVSQSPSNKVTEKGKDVELRCDPISGHTALYWYRQSLGQGLEFLIYFQGNSAPDKSGLPSDRFSAERTGGSVSTLTIQRTQQEDSAVYLCASSLALVTNEQYFGPGTRLTVT.

The chain combines TRBV7-2 with TRBJ2-2; tentatively, D is TRBD2 (6 bases). Germline V gene data show CDR1 as SGHTA and CDR2 as FQGNSA. V was pared by 4 bases and J by 4 bases, with 16 bases between. The length of the CDR3 is 16 residues. CDR3 sequence reads: CASSSLGGSGTGELFF. The CDR3 region has the DNA TGTGCCAGCAGCTCACTGGGGGGTAGTGGCACCGGGGAGCTGTTTTTT.

The chain carries TRBV30 and TRBJ2-1, with 9 bases identical to TRBD2. CDR3 size: 14 residues. The germline V gene encodes CDR1 GTSNPN and CDR2 SVGIG (reference sequence). V shed 4 bases, J shed 2 bases, and the junction held 3 bases outside the gene matches. The CDR3 sequence is CAWNLAGTYNEQFF. CDR3 nucleotide sequence: TGTGCCTGGAACCTAGCGGGAACCTACAATGAGCAGTTCTTC.

The chain couples TRBV29-1 to TRBJ2-1; 8 bases agree with TRBD1. The junction had 5 bases not matched to a gene; V was cut back by 5 bases and J by 8 bases. Germline CDR1 and CDR2: SQVTM and ANQGSEA. The CDR3 spans 12 residues. The CDR3 loop reads CSVTPDRDEQFF. Written as DNA, the CDR3 is TGCAGCGTTACCCCGGACAGGGATGAGCAGTTCTTC.

The rearrangement links TRBV28 to TRBJ1-5, with D perhaps TRBD1 (5 bases). Germline CDR1 reads MDHEN; CDR2 reads SYDVKM. Trimming left V 8 bases short and J 9 bases short, with 17 bases between. This CDR3 has 13 residues. CDR3 region: CASGGTSRWPQHF. The CDR3 nucleotides read TGTGCCAGCGGGGGGACTAGCCGGTGGCCCCAGCATTTT.

The rearrangement links TRBV24-1 to TRBJ1-4, with no clear D. Germline values: CDR1 KGHDR, CDR2 SFDVKD. The V end was cut by 2 bases, the J end by 5 bases, with 11 bases between. The CDR3 is 15 amino acids. The CDR3 loop reads CATSDSYTVNEKLFF. The DNA of the CDR3 is TGTGCCACCAGTGATTCCTATACAGTGAATGAAAAACTGTTTTTT.

The V call is TRBV7-3, the J call TRBJ2-3, with 13 bases lining up with TRBD2. This CDR3 is 19 amino acids long. Per germline, CDR1 SGHTA and CDR2 FQGTGA. The V and J ends lost 5 bases and 0 bases, in that order; junction bases with no gene match: 11. CDR3 DNA sequence: TGTGCCAGCAGCCTTAACCGACTAGCGGGAGGCCCCAGCACAGATACGCAGTATTTT. Translation: CASSLNRLAGGPSTDTQYF.

The chain uses TRBV9 and TRBJ2-3; D gene unclear. CDR1 and CDR2 (germline): SGDLS, YYNGEE. Trimming removed 0 bases at V and 6 bases at J, with 11 bases between. The CDR3 has 14 amino acids. The CDR3 reads CASSVGSSTDTQYF. CDR3 bases: TGTGCCAGCAGCGTAGGATCCAGTACGGATACGCAGTATTTT.

This rearrangement joins TRBV19 to TRBJ1-5; D ambiguous. V lost 3 bases and J 7 bases, leaving 10 bases between the germline ends. This CDR3 is built from 13 residues. Germline V gene sequence: CDR1 LNHDA, CDR2 SQIVND (reference sequence). For the CDR3, the DNA is TGTGCCAGTAGTATGTCGCTATCCCAGCCCCAGCATTTT. Its protein product is CASSMSLSQPQHF.

This clone appeared a single time. J is TRBJ1-5 and V is TRBV7-8; D unclear. V lost 4 bases and J lost 2, with 9 bases in between. The CDR3 totals 14 residues. Germline CDR1 SGHVS, CDR2 FQNEAQ. In DNA, the CDR3 is TGTGCCAGCAGCTCGGTTCGGGGCAATCAGCCCCAGCATTTT. This gives the protein CASSSVRGNQPQHF.

The V and J genes are TRBV19 and TRBJ2-7, with a tentative D call TRBD2 (6 bases). V lost 10 bases to trimming and J lost 5 bases, with 15 bases between them. CDR1 is LNHDA and CDR2 is SQIVND in the germline V gene (reference sequence). CDR3 length: 12 residues. CDR3 DNA sequence: TGTGCCACCCACGGGGACTCGCACGAGCAGTACTTC. Protein product: CATHGDSHEQYF.

The chain uses TRBV2 and TRBJ1-3, with 7 bases fitting TRBD1. V was pared by 8 bases and J by 0 bases, with 7 bases of the junction left unmatched. This CDR3 is 15 amino acids long. Per the germline V gene, CDR1 is SNHLY and CDR2 is FYNNEI. The DNA for the CDR3 is TGTGCCAGCGGACAGGCAGACGTCTCTGGAAACACCATATATTTT. This sequence encodes CASGQADVSGNTIYF.

The V and J genes are TRBV3-1 (or the pseudogene TRBV3-2) and TRBJ1-1, with 7 bases lining up with TRBD1. The CDR3 loop spans 13 amino acids. Germline V gene data show CDR1 as LGHDT and CDR2 as YNNKEL (reference sequence). The J segment lost 7 bases and the V segment lost 1 base, leaving 3 bases of the junction unmatched. The CDR3 coding sequence is TGTGCCAGCAGCCAAGTCCGGGACAGTGAAGCTTTCTTT. Translating gives CASSQVRDSEAFF.

The chain couples TRBV9 to TRBJ2-1; possibly TRBD2 for D (5 bases). CDR1 and CDR2 from the germline V gene are SGDLS and YYNGEE. V was clipped by 4 bases and J by 0 bases, with 14 bases between them. This CDR3 is 16 amino acids long. As DNA, the CDR3 is TGTGCCAGCAGCTTTCGACCAGGAGGCTCCTACAATGAGCAGTTCTTC. It specifies CASSFRPGGSYNEQFF.

This clone was detected only once. The chain links TRBV18 to TRBJ2-7; 8 bases fit TRBD1. Trimming took 5 bases from V and 5 from J; bases not matched to a gene: 8. There are 14 residues in the CDR3. Germline lookup yields CDR1 KGHSH and CDR2 LQKENI. In DNA form, the CDR3 reads TGTGCCAGCTCATCACGCGACAGGGGCGACGAGCAGTACTTC. Protein product: CASSSRDRGDEQYF.